The clone carrying this T cell receptor (beta chain) appeared a few times. This sample is part of a study of control samples from healthy donors and cancer patients. Libraries were prepared by immunoSEQ multiplex PCR; TCRdb keeps only in-frame clonotypes and omits some of them. Here the sample spans about 110,000 clones, just under 85% being singletons. Germline V CDR1 and CDR2: MNHEY, SVGAGI. The trim removed 6 bases at V and 7 bases at J, leaving 6 bases unmatched. The CDR3 runs 12 residues. The specimen sequenced was blood. The receptor's source is a young man in good health. V usage is TRBV6-5 and J usage is TRBJ2-7, with 7 nucleotides matching TRBD1. CDR3 DNA sequence: TGTGCCAGCAGAAGGGACAGCTGGGAGCAGTACTTC. Translating it yields CASRRDSWEQYF.